One sample yielded the 18 T cell receptor beta chains listed below, sequenced in a study of naive and memory T cell subsets. Four PCR rounds used nested alpha and beta constant region primers plus the SP2 primer. MiXCR was run by TCRdb on the UMI-ligation and nested PCR reads, yielding one entry per CDR3 protein. This sample has about 24,000 distinct CDR3 sequences; nearly 6% occur once, and the top ten carry around 6.5%. Treatment indicated: skin biopsy from PPD injection site in Mantoux-positive individual. TCR cDNA received a 3' ligated oligonucleotide that carried a UMI. The source material was skin, sampled from a tuberculin skin test site. These receptors were collected from an adult in good health.

At least ten counts were recorded for this clonotype. The chain uses TRBV24-1 and TRBJ2-7; D not resolved. The CDR3 runs to 11 residues. Germline V lookup: CDR1 KGHDR, CDR2 SFDVKD. V was cut by 3 bases and J by 6 bases, with 5 bases left in between. CDR3 residues: CATSDGFEQYF. For the CDR3, the DNA is TGTGCCACCAGTGATGGGTTCGAGCAGTACTTC.

This clonotype turned up a few times. The chain recombines TRBV20-1 with TRBJ2-1; D unresolved. Trimming left V 3 bases short and J 0 bases short, with 15 bases between. Germline V gene lookup returns CDR1 DFQATT and CDR2 SNEGSKA (reference sequence). CDR3 length equals 16 residues. This CDR3 reads CSASLGSPSSYNEQFF. As DNA, the CDR3 is TGCAGTGCTAGTTTAGGCAGTCCGAGCTCCTACAATGAGCAGTTCTTC.

The chain joins TRBV3-1 to TRBJ1-3; D gene ambiguous. CDR1 is LGHDT and CDR2 is YNNKEL in the germline V gene (reference sequence). There are 16 residues in the CDR3. V lost 2 bases and J 0 bases, leaving 11 bases between the germline ends. CDR3 residues: CASSQRGQPSGNTIYF. The DNA of the CDR3 is TGTGCCAGCAGCCAACGTGGTCAGCCCTCTGGAAACACCATATATTTT.

This clonotype was found many times. This sequence joins TRBV4-1 and TRBJ2-2; D possibly uses TRBD1 or TRBD2 (6 bases each). The CDR3 has 15 amino acids. Germline loops: CDR1 MGHRA, CDR2 YSYEKL. The V end lost 4 bases, the J end lost 3 bases, and 12 bases lay between the germline ends. CDR3 residues: CASSREEGDTGELFF. The CDR3 nucleotides read TGCGCCAGCAGCCGGGAGGAGGGGGACACCGGGGAGCTGTTTTTT.

This clonotype was seen repeatedly, ten times or more. J is TRBJ1-2 and V is TRBV4-1; D gene uncertain. V was cut by 0 bases and J by 8 bases, with 13 bases left in between. The CDR3 is 14 amino acids. The germline V gene encodes CDR1 MGHRA and CDR2 YSYEKL. CDR3 in amino acids: CASSQDRTGWGYTF. The CDR3 coding sequence is TGCGCCAGCAGCCAAGATCGAACGGGGTGGGGCTACACCTTC.

Only a few counts were recorded for this clonotype. V gene TRBV6-2 or TRBV6-3 combines with J gene TRBJ1-5, with D hard to call. In germline, CDR1 is MNHEY, CDR2 SVGEGT. V lost 1 base, J lost 4 bases, and 5 bases lay in between. The CDR3 is made up of 13 amino acids. CDR3 bases: TGTGCCAGCAGTTACTGGCGGAATCAGCCCCAGCATTTT. As protein: CASSYWRNQPQHF.

This clonotype was counted many times. The chain joins TRBV3-1 to TRBJ2-1; 8 bases agree with TRBD2. V lost 0 bases and J lost 3; bases outside the gene matches: 1. Germline CDR1 and CDR2: LGHDT and YNNKEL (reference sequence). The CDR3 covers 15 residues. The CDR3 sequence is CASSQEAGVYNEQFF. CDR3 in DNA: TGTGCCAGCAGCCAAGAAGCGGGAGTCTACAATGAGCAGTTCTTC.

Note on this clonotype: Just one base apart from a much larger clone, this may be a read error. This chain connects TRBV4-2 to TRBJ2-1; D is perhaps TRBD2 (6 bases). Germline V gene data show CDR1 as LGHNA and CDR2 as YNFKEQ. The CDR3 loop spans 17 amino acids. V lost 0 bases and J lost 8, with 20 bases in between. CDR3 amino acids: CASSQDVGLTGVDEQFF. Here the CDR3 DNA reads TGTGCCAGCAGCCAAGATGTCGGGCTAACGGGAGTGGATGAGCAGTTCTTC.

This clonotype was seen many times. This sequence joins TRBV20-1 and TRBJ1-4; D gene ambiguous. Deletions cut 6 bases from V and 0 bases from J, with 11 bases between. The CDR3 contains 14 residues. CDR1 and CDR2 (germline): DFQATT, SNEGSKA (reference sequence). CDR3 DNA: TGCAGTGCCTCATACCGCGCAACTAATGAAAAACTGTTTTTT. Protein product: CSASYRATNEKLFF.

This clonotype was picked up a small number of times. J is TRBJ1-2 and V is TRBV20-1; maybe TRBD1 (6 bases). The CDR3 is 12 amino acids. The V gene's germline CDR1 is DFQATT and CDR2 SNEGSKA (reference sequence). V was shortened by 3 bases and J by 6 bases, with 11 bases between the two germline ends. The DNA for the CDR3 is TGCAGTGCTAGCAGACAGGAGAATGGCTACACCTTC. Translation: CSASRQENGYTF.

This clonotype was seen at least ten times. This chain joins TRBV7-2 and TRBJ1-1; a possible D gene is TRBD1 (5 bases). Germline CDR1 and CDR2: SGHTA and FQGNSA. The V end lost 3 bases, the J end lost 0 bases, and 11 bases lay between the germline ends. The CDR3 is made up of 15 amino acids. CDR3 residues: CASSLTVALNTEAFF. Written as DNA, the CDR3 is TGTGCCAGCAGCTTGACAGTGGCCCTGAACACTGAAGCTTTCTTT.

This clonotype has a handful of counts. CDR3 DNA sequence: TGTGCCAGCAGCCCACGCCTAAGGACAGAGGACTCTGGAAACACCATATATTTT. Its protein product is CASSPRLRTEDSGNTIYF. The rearrangement joins TRBV9 to TRBJ1-3; possible D gene TRBD1, 6 bases. Looked up from germline, CDR1 is SGDLS and CDR2 is YYNGEE. This CDR3 has 18 amino acids. Trimming pared 4 bases from V and 0 bases from J, leaving 20 bases between.

This clonotype was seen many times. The rearrangement links TRBV6-2 or TRBV6-3 to TRBJ2-4; possible D gene TRBD1, 5 bases. Per germline, CDR1 MNHEY and CDR2 SVGEGT. CDR3 size: 14 residues. Trimming pared 4 bases from V and 3 bases from J, leaving 10 bases between. The CDR3 protein is CASSSSQGKNIQYF. The CDR3 DNA reads TGTGCCAGCAGTTCTTCTCAGGGCAAAAACATTCAGTACTTC.

The sample holds a few counts of this clonotype. This may arise from a read error, as a much more abundant clone is one base away. The chain uses TRBV7-2 and TRBJ2-3; D remains unclear. Deletions cut 2 bases from V and 6 bases from J, with 3 bases between. This CDR3 is 11 amino acids long. Germline CDR1 SGHTA, CDR2 FQGNSA. As DNA, the CDR3 is TGTGCCAGCAGCTTAAGGGATACGCAGTATTTT. It yields the protein CASSLRDTQYF.

This clonotype was counted many times. In DNA form, the CDR3 reads TGTGCCAGCAGACGGACTAGCGGGGGCTTACAAGAGACCCAGTACTTC. It encodes CASRRTSGGLQETQYF. The chain has TRBV12-3 or TRBV12-4 and TRBJ2-5; 13 bases map to TRBD2. The CDR3 length is 16 residues. Germline trimming cut 6 bases from V and 2 bases from J; bases unmatched to any gene: 6.

The gene calls are TRBV20-1 and TRBJ2-1; possible D gene TRBD1, 5 bases. Germline CDR1 reads DFQATT; CDR2 reads SNEGSKA (reference sequence). The CDR3 has 12 amino acids. The ends were cut back, 3 bases at V and 13 bases at J, with 16 bases in the middle. The CDR3 here is CSARSTGSQQFF. The CDR3 region has the DNA TGCAGTGCTAGGTCAACAGGTAGCCAACAGTTCTTC.

In this sample, this clonotype is medium-sized. The V gene is TRBV6-5, the J gene TRBJ2-1, with TRBD2 identical over 7 bases. CDR1 and CDR2 (germline): MNHEY, SVGAGI. The V gene end was trimmed by 2 bases and the J gene end by 5 bases; junction bases not matched to a gene: 9. The CDR3 extends over 16 amino acids. The CDR3 nucleotides are TGTGCCAGCAGTTACGCTTCGGGGGGTCTGAACAATGAGCAGTTCTTC. Translating gives CASSYASGGLNNEQFF.

This clonotype was observed many times. This chain links TRBV5-3 with TRBJ2-1; no reliable D call. TRBV5-3 is reported as an ORF; its role is uncertain. V gave up 4 bases and J gave up 8 bases, with 22 bases separating them. This CDR3 is 16 amino acids long. CDR3 in DNA: TGTGCCAGAAGCACAATTCTTAGGACCCCTGTGGATGAGCAGTTCTTC. The encoded protein is CARSTILRTPVDEQFF.